This TCR beta chain was sequenced for a study of human T cells and chemical hapten exposure. A single record per CDR3 protein comes from TCRdb applying MiXCR to the RACE reads. The sample records around 160,000 distinct CDR3 sequences, 14% being singletons. The V gene's germline CDR1 is MDHEN and CDR2 SYDVKM. The CDR3 is 14 amino acids. V was pared by 2 bases and J by 2 bases, with 3 bases of the junction left unmatched. Noted time point: patch test 1, 2 weeks after DPC sensitization. Treatment in this sample: therapeutic diphenylcyclopropenone sensitization with weekly scalp DPC. The clonotype originates from a woman in her 30s with alopecia areata. Some clones in this sample may be carry-over from other donors' samples. This sample comprised whole blood, obtained in connection with sensitization to the hapten diphenylcyclopropenone (DPC). The chain employs TRBV28 and TRBJ2-7, with TRBD1 matching 7 bases. This chain's CDR3 is CASSLRGGPYEQYF. The DNA for the CDR3 is TGTGCCAGCAGTTTACGAGGGGGCCCCTACGAGCAGTACTTC.